The table lists the clone carrying this TCR beta chain with a count of one. These data come from a study of radiotherapy plus CTLA-4 blockade in lung cancer. The CDR3 covers 17 residues. V was cut by 0 bases and J by 0 bases, with 14 bases left in between. CDR1 and CDR2 (germline): SGHRS, YFSETQ. Profiling relied on immunoSEQ multiplex PCR, and the TCRdb table lists in-frame clones only, not all of them. The sample records under 65,000 clones, approximately 80% being singletons. This receptor was identified in a human donor with non-small cell lung cancer whose response to radiotherapy plus ipilimumab could not be evaluated. This specimen consisted of peripheral blood, obtained from a patient treated with radiotherapy plus ipilimumab. This sequence joins TRBV5-1 and TRBJ2-3, with D maybe TRBD1 (6 bases). The CDR3 sequence is CASSLDWAGTSTDTQYF. The CDR3 DNA reads TGCGCCAGCAGCTTGGATTGGGCTGGGACAAGCACAGATACGCAGTATTTT.